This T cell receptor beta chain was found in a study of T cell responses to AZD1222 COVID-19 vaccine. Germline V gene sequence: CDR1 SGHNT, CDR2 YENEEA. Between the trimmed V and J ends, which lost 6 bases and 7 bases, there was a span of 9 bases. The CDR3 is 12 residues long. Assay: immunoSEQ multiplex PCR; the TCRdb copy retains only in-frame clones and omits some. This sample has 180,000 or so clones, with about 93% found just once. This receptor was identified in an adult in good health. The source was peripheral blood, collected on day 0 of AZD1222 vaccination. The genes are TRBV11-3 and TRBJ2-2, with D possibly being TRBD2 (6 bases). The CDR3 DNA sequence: TGTGCCAGCAGGCAGGGAGGCGGGGAGCTGTTTTTT. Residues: CASRQGGGELFF.